These 30 T cell receptor beta chains were all obtained from the same sample, sequenced in a study of T-cell memory formation after mild COVID-19. TCRdb ran MiXCR on the 5' RACE reads and lists one entry per CDR3 protein. In the table there are about 200,000 distinct CDR3 sequences, around 16% of which are singletons. Sequencing input: PBMCs or a T cell subset sorted from them (not recorded which). The receptor set was obtained from an adult woman who had mild COVID-19 (a few samples of this study predate the infection). Cell type and time point are not known.

This clonotype was counted a few times. The CDR3 spells CASSTREGGYEQYF. The DNA for the CDR3 is TGTGCCAGCAGCACCAGGGAAGGCGGATACGAGCAGTACTTC. V and J are TRBV11-2 and TRBJ2-7; weak D call: TRBD1 (5 bases). Germline V gene data show CDR1 as SGHAT and CDR2 as FQNNGV. V was trimmed by 5 bases and J by 4 bases, leaving 15 bases between them. CDR3 length: 14 residues.

The CDR3 loop reads CASSLDRGWETQYF. The CDR3 nucleotides are TGTGCCAGCAGCTTAGACAGGGGTTGGGAGACCCAGTACTTC. The chain links TRBV7-2 to TRBJ2-5; 7 nucleotides agree with TRBD1. The germline CDR1 and CDR2 sequences are SGHTA and FQGNSA. V gave up 1 base and J gave up 5 bases; unmatched junction bases: 4. The CDR3 spans 14 residues.

The rearrangement joins TRBV15 to TRBJ2-1; 12 nucleotides match TRBD1. In germline, CDR1 is LNHNV, CDR2 YYDKDF (reference sequence). V gave up 6 bases and J gave up 4 bases; unmatched junction bases: 4. The CDR3 sequence is 15 residues long. CDR3 sequence: CATSPGQGAYNEQFF. CDR3 nucleotide sequence: TGTGCCACCAGTCCGGGACAGGGGGCTTACAATGAGCAGTTCTTC.

To note about this clonotype: The junction does not match germline at one end; this may be a read error. As DNA, the CDR3 is TGCGCCAGCAGCTTGATGCCTCCCGGGGAGCTGTCTTTT. Amino acid sequence: CASSLMPPGELSF. J is TRBJ2-2 and V is TRBV5-1, with D possibly matching TRBD2 (5 bases). This CDR3 has 13 amino acids. Germline CDR1 SGHRS, CDR2 YFSETQ.

The J gene is TRBJ1-6, the V gene TRBV7-3; TRBD1 is a possible D gene (5 bases). The CDR3 runs to 14 residues. Trimming shortened V by 3 bases and J by 7 bases, and 10 bases separated the two germline ends. Germline lookup yields CDR1 SGHTA and CDR2 FQGTGA. The chain's CDR3 is CASSLTVLNSPLHF. In DNA form, the CDR3 reads TGTGCCAGCAGCTTGACAGTATTAAATTCACCCCTCCACTTT.

This rearrangement joins TRBV11-3 to TRBJ1-1, with D possibly being TRBD1 (6 bases). The CDR3 has 18 amino acids. The ends were cut back, 3 bases at V and 0 bases at J, with 20 bases in the middle. CDR1 and CDR2 from the germline V gene are SGHNT and YENEEA. The DNA for the CDR3 is TGTGCCAGCAGCTTGGGCAGGGGCATTTCTAACATGAACACTGAAGCTTTCTTT. Translated, it gives CASSLGRGISNMNTEAFF.

The rearrangement uses TRBV6-1 and TRBJ1-5; no clear D. Trimming removed 0 bases at V and 7 bases at J, with 19 bases between. This CDR3 has 17 residues. Germline CDR1 and CDR2: MNHNS and SASEGT. This CDR3 is CASSEAKHSPSIQPQHF. DNA for the CDR3: TGTGCCAGCAGTGAAGCAAAGCACAGCCCTTCAATCCAGCCCCAGCATTTT.

The chain joins TRBV7-9 to TRBJ1-2; TRBD1 matches 9 bases. Germline CDR1 is SEHNR and CDR2 is FQNEAQ (reference sequence). The trim removed 0 bases at V and 7 bases at J, leaving 0 bases unmatched. The CDR3 sequence is 13 residues long. Here the CDR3 DNA reads TGTGCCAGCAGCTTAGCGGGACAGGGTGGCTACACCTTC. Its protein is CASSLAGQGGYTF.

A few counts support this clonotype. The gene calls are TRBV4-3 and TRBJ2-1; TRBD1 agrees at 7 bases. This CDR3 has 14 amino acids. V lost 3 bases and J lost 10; bases outside the gene matches: 9. The V gene's germline CDR1 is LGHNA and CDR2 YSLEER. The CDR3 here is CASSQIDRVWEQFF. CDR3 bases: TGCGCCAGCAGCCAGATAGACAGGGTTTGGGAGCAGTTCTTC.

This clonotype was picked up a small number of times. The rearrangement uses TRBV5-1 and TRBJ2-5, with TRBD1 matching 7 bases. The V and J ends lost 1 base and 5 bases, in that order; junction bases with no gene match: 8. The germline V gene encodes CDR1 SGHRS and CDR2 YFSETQ. The CDR3 is 15 amino acids. The CDR3 loop is CASSLTTGSGETQYF. In DNA form, the CDR3 reads TGCGCCAGCAGCTTGACGACAGGGTCAGGGGAGACCCAGTACTTC.

This clonotype was observed a few times. V is TRBV7-9 and J is TRBJ2-1; 7 bases map to TRBD2. The germline V gene encodes CDR1 SEHNR and CDR2 FQNEAQ (reference sequence). CDR3 length: 14 amino acids. V shed 5 bases and J 6 bases; nucleotides not matched to a gene: 7. This chain's CDR3 is CASSLSGTINEQFF. The CDR3 DNA reads TGTGCCAGCAGCCTATCCGGGACTATCAATGAGCAGTTCTTC.

This clonotype has more than one count but fewer than ten. The V and J genes are TRBV6-5 and TRBJ2-7; D unclear. CDR3 size: 16 residues. In germline, CDR1 is MNHEY, CDR2 SVGAGI. The V end was cut by 0 bases, the J end by 4 bases, with 16 bases between. The CDR3 DNA sequence: TGTGCCAGCAGTTACTCCTTGGCTCTCGGGCGGTACGAGCAGTACTTC. It specifies CASSYSLALGRYEQYF.

This clonotype was counted at least ten times. This rearrangement joins TRBV7-3 to TRBJ2-7; D may correspond to TRBD1 or TRBD2 (7 bases each). This CDR3 contains 15 residues. Germline CDR1 SGHTA, CDR2 FQGTGA. V was pared by 5 bases and J by 3 bases, with 17 bases between. The CDR3 protein is CASSPRGGHIYEQYF. The CDR3 bases are TGTGCCAGCAGCCCCAGGGGGGGGCACATCTACGAGCAGTACTTC.

This clonotype came up a few times. Since no conserved phenylalanine or tryptophan closes the CDR3, a read error is the likely cause. The J gene is TRBJ2-1, the V gene TRBV4-3; D could derive from TRBD1 or TRBD2 (5 bases each). From germline, CDR1 is LGHNA and CDR2 YSLEER. The CDR3 sequence is 15 residues long. V was shortened by 0 bases and J by 6 bases, with 12 bases between the two germline ends. As DNA, the CDR3 is TGCGCCAGCAGCCAAGATAGTTATGGGGGCAATGAGCAGTTCTTG. Its translation is CASSQDSYGGNEQFL.

Only a few counts were recorded for this clonotype. The J gene is TRBJ1-1, the V gene TRBV5-1; no clear D gene. This CDR3 is built from 14 residues. Germline V CDR1 and CDR2: SGHRS, YFSETQ. The ends were cut back, 0 bases at V and 4 bases at J, with 10 bases in the middle. CDR3 in amino acids: CASSLEVPGTEAFF. The CDR3 bases are TGCGCCAGCAGCTTGGAGGTTCCGGGCACTGAAGCTTTCTTT.

This CDR3 is CASSFGTSGNTIYF. CDR3 coding DNA: TGTGCCAGCAGCTTCGGGACCTCTGGAAACACCATATATTTT. This chain links TRBV12-3 or TRBV12-4 with TRBJ1-3; D is perhaps TRBD1 (5 bases). V lost 6 bases to trimming and J lost 0 bases, with 9 bases between them. The CDR3 contains 14 residues.

Only a few counts were recorded for this clonotype. The genes are TRBV20-1 and TRBJ2-1; 9 bases line up with TRBD1. Germline V gene sequence: CDR1 DFQATT, CDR2 SNEGSKA (reference sequence). V was clipped by 6 bases and J by 1 base; unmatched bases: 7. The CDR3 length is 15 residues. The CDR3 region is CSAPDRGGSYNEQFF. For the CDR3, the DNA is TGCAGTGCGCCGGACAGGGGCGGTTCCTACAATGAGCAGTTCTTC.

This clonotype occurred many times. In nucleotides, the CDR3 is TGCAGTGCTGAAAGATCCTACGAGCAGTACTTC. The encoded protein is CSAERSYEQYF. This sequence joins TRBV20-1 and TRBJ2-7, with D unclear. The CDR3 has 11 amino acids. Trimming cost V 5 bases and J 1 base, with 6 bases left between them. The germline V gene has CDR1 DFQATT and CDR2 SNEGSKA (reference sequence).

This clonotype occurred once. The chain uses TRBV12-5 and TRBJ1-2; the match to TRBD1 covers 9 bases. The CDR3 consists of 17 residues. V dropped 1 base and J dropped 0; count of bases not matched to a gene: 6. Looked up from germline, CDR1 is LGHNT and CDR2 is FRNRAP. As DNA, the CDR3 is TGTGCTAGTGGTTTGGCGGGGACAGGGAAGACTAACTATGGCTACACCTTC. As protein: CASGLAGTGKTNYGYTF.

This clonotype was seen more than once but under ten times. The chain has TRBV11-1 and TRBJ2-1, with 7 bases that match TRBD1. V lost 4 bases and J lost 7; bases outside the gene matches: 13. The CDR3 covers 16 residues. Germline V gives CDR1 SGHAT, CDR2 FQDESV (reference sequence). CDR3 loop: CASSYYRGQGENEQFF. The CDR3 coding sequence is TGTGCCAGCAGCTATTACAGGGGCCAAGGGGAGAATGAGCAGTTCTTC.

The V and J genes are TRBV7-9 and TRBJ2-5; D gene unclear. The V end was cut by 5 bases, the J end by 5 bases, with 15 bases between. The CDR3 contains 14 residues. The germline V gene has CDR1 SEHNR and CDR2 FQNEAQ (reference sequence). Here the CDR3 reads CASSEWTPTETQYF. Written as DNA, the CDR3 is TGTGCCAGCAGCGAGTGGACCCCAACGGAGACCCAGTACTTC.

This chain connects TRBV5-1 to TRBJ2-3, with D maybe TRBD2 (6 bases). Germline loops: CDR1 SGHRS, CDR2 YFSETQ. V lost 0 bases to trimming and J lost 6 bases, with 14 bases between them. The CDR3 spans 15 residues. The CDR3 loop reads CASSLVLRSGDTQYF. CDR3 nucleotides: TGCGCCAGCAGCTTGGTTTTACGAAGCGGGGATACGCAGTATTTT.

In the case of this clonotype: A much larger clone lies one base from this, so it may be a read error. The chain has TRBV5-1 and TRBJ1-1; possible D gene TRBD1, 5 bases. Germline loops: CDR1 SGHRS, CDR2 YFSETQ. V was clipped by 2 bases and J by 12 bases, with 14 bases between them. CDR3 length: 12 amino acids. The CDR3 region is CASSFGGISTFF. The CDR3 coding sequence is TGCGCCAGCAGCTTTGGGGGGATCTCGACTTTCTTT.

The chain uses TRBV29-1 and TRBJ2-2; 10 bases line up with TRBD1. Germline values: CDR1 SQVTM, CDR2 ANQGSEA. Losses at the gene ends were 6 bases for V and 1 base for J; bases not matched to a gene: 11. This CDR3 region has 17 residues. CDR3 sequence (DNA): TGCAGCGTATCCGTAGACAGGGGGCTGATGAACACCGGGGAGCTGTTTTTT. It translates to CSVSVDRGLMNTGELFF.

CDR3 residues: CASSGERAMNTEAFF. The CDR3 nucleotides read TGTGCCAGCAGCGGAGAGAGGGCTATGAACACTGAAGCTTTCTTT. J is TRBJ1-1 and V is TRBV7-8; no definite D call. This CDR3 is 15 amino acids long. The germline V gene encodes CDR1 SGHVS and CDR2 FQNEAQ. V lost 5 bases and J lost 0, with 13 bases in between.

This clonotype was seen a few times. The chain is built from TRBV19 and TRBJ2-7, with D perhaps matching TRBD2 (5 bases). This CDR3 is built from 15 residues. Germline assignment: CDR1 LNHDA and CDR2 SQIVND (reference sequence). With 4 bases removed from V and 4 bases from J, the gap between germline ends came to 17 bases. The CDR3 sequence is CASSSLEGSDYEQYF. CDR3 bases: TGTGCCAGTAGTAGCCTCGAGGGATCAGATTACGAGCAGTACTTC.

The V and J genes are TRBV6-5 and TRBJ2-2; TRBD2 matches at 7 bases. The J segment lost 6 bases and the V segment lost 2 bases, leaving 9 bases of the junction unmatched. CDR1 is MNHEY, CDR2 SVGAGI, per germline. This CDR3 has 16 amino acids. CDR3 bases: TGTGCCAGCAGTTACACCCGGACTAGTACAGCCGGGGAGCTGTTTTTT. Translating it yields CASSYTRTSTAGELFF.

This rearrangement joins TRBV12-3 or TRBV12-4 to TRBJ2-5; D uncertain. This CDR3 is 16 amino acids long. Trimming removed 3 bases from V and 1 base from J, with 15 bases in between. DNA of the CDR3: TGTGCCAGCAGTTTTTGGTCTTCCCCGTCCCAAGAGACCCAGTACTTC. Translated: CASSFWSSPSQETQYF.

J is TRBJ2-1 and V is TRBV7-2; 8 bases map to TRBD2. The V gene end was trimmed by 5 bases and the J gene end by 8 bases; junction bases not matched to a gene: 17. The CDR3 contains 17 residues. Germline V lookup: CDR1 SGHTA, CDR2 FQGNSA. This chain's CDR3 is CASSPSHTKRERYEQFF. Written as DNA, the CDR3 is TGTGCCAGCAGCCCCTCCCATACTAAGCGGGAGAGGTATGAGCAGTTCTTC.

The chain links TRBV12-3 or TRBV12-4 to TRBJ1-5, with a possible D match to TRBD1 (5 bases). V lost 4 bases to trimming and J lost 5 bases, with 12 bases between them. The CDR3 covers 14 residues. In DNA, the CDR3 is TGTGCCAGCAGTTCGGGGACTCACTATCAGCCCCAGCATTTT. It specifies CASSSGTHYQPQHF.